These 21 T cell receptor beta chains were all obtained from the same sample, sequenced in a study of radiotherapy plus CTLA-4 blockade in lung cancer. Sequenced by immunoSEQ multiplex PCR; TCRdb stores in-frame clones only, minus some. Of 35,000 to 40,000 clones listed, 80% to 90% are singletons. Sample: peripheral blood, taken from a patient treated with radiotherapy plus ipilimumab. Source of these receptors: a human donor with non-small cell lung cancer whose response to radiotherapy plus ipilimumab could not be evaluated.

This chain links TRBV27 with TRBJ2-7; 11 bases map to TRBD2. Germline lookup yields CDR1 MNHEY and CDR2 SMNVEV (reference sequence). The trim removed 4 bases at V and 7 bases at J, leaving 6 bases unmatched. This CDR3 has 14 amino acids. The DNA of the CDR3 is TGTGCCAGCAGTTGGGTAGCGGGGGGGCGGGAGCAGTACTTC. Protein: CASSWVAGGREQYF.

This clone was detected once. J is TRBJ2-5 and V is TRBV7-2; 11 bases match TRBD2. CDR1 and CDR2 (germline): SGHTA, FQGNSA. This CDR3 is 15 amino acids long. J was trimmed by 5 bases and V by 5 bases; bases with no gene match: 7. The DNA of the CDR3 is TGTGCCAGCAGCCGACTAGCGGGACAGGAGGAGACCCAGTACTTC. As protein: CASSRLAGQEETQYF.

The chain has TRBV21-1 and TRBJ1-1; TRBD1 is the table's D call, not checked against the DNA. TRBV21-1 is flagged as a pseudogene. This CDR3 comprises 14 residues. The CDR3 protein is CASSHRGWNTEAFF. The CDR3 DNA reads as TGTGCCAGCAGCCACAGGGGGTGGAACACTGAAGCTTTCTTT.

J is TRBJ2-1 and V is TRBV2; 9 nucleotides match TRBD1. Germline CDR1 reads SNHLY; CDR2 reads FYNNEI. The CDR3 loop spans 17 amino acids. The J segment lost 1 base and the V segment lost 4 bases, leaving 8 bases of the junction unmatched. CDR3 sequence (DNA): TGTGCCAGCAGTGGACCCACAGGGGGCGCGTCCTACAATGAGCAGTTCTTC. Protein: CASSGPTGGASYNEQFF.

This clone occurred once. The V gene is TRBV4-1, the J gene TRBJ2-7; tentatively, D is TRBD2 (6 bases). The CDR3 consists of 14 residues. Germline V lookup: CDR1 MGHRA, CDR2 YSYEKL. Trimming shortened V by 0 bases and J by 1 base, and 7 bases separated the two germline ends. The CDR3 nucleotides read TGCGCCAGCAGCCAAGACGCGGGGTCCTACGAGCAGTACTTC. Protein sequence: CASSQDAGSYEQYF.

This clone has just one count. The V call is TRBV5-6, the J call TRBJ1-1; tentative D call: TRBD1 (5 bases). Looked up from germline, CDR1 is SGHDT and CDR2 is YYEEEE. V was pared by 2 bases and J by 1 base, with 6 bases between. The CDR3 runs 13 residues. CDR3 residues: CASSFTGNTEAFF. CDR3 sequence (DNA): TGTGCCAGCAGCTTCACAGGGAACACTGAAGCTTTCTTT.

The rearrangement links TRBV7-2 to TRBJ1-6, with TRBD1 matching 10 bases. This CDR3 is 15 amino acids long. V lost 1 base to trimming and J lost 9 bases; unmatched junction nucleotides: 3. Per germline, CDR1 SGHTA and CDR2 FQGNSA. In DNA, the CDR3 is TGTGCCAGCAGCTTAGGGGGGACAGGGGTTTCACCCCTCCACTTT. This sequence encodes CASSLGGTGVSPLHF. The variable domain in full, with the rest retrieved from reference TRBV7-2 and TRBJ1-6, is GAGVSQSPSNKVTEKGKDVELRCDPISGHTALYWYRQSLGQGLEFLIYFQGNSAPDKSGLPSDRFSAERTGGSVSTLTIQRTQQEDSAVYLCASSLGGTGVSPLHFGNGTRLTVT.

In its sample, this clone was seen a few times. The chain is built from TRBV7-2 and TRBJ2-7; 7 bases are shared with TRBD2. The trim removed 5 bases at V and 3 bases at J, leaving 7 bases unmatched. The CDR3 loop spans 14 amino acids. Germline V gene sequence: CDR1 SGHTA, CDR2 FQGNSA. The CDR3 region has the DNA TGTGCCAGCAGCCCTGCCGGGGGGATCTACGAGCAGTACTTC. It encodes CASSPAGGIYEQYF.

The chain links TRBV7-9 to TRBJ1-1; TRBD1 is a possible D gene (6 bases). The germline gives CDR1 SEHNR, CDR2 FQNEAQ (reference sequence). CDR3 length: 14 residues. The V and J ends lost 4 bases and 5 bases respectively, with 14 bases between them. CDR3 nucleotides: TGTGCCAGCAGCTCAAGGGGGGGAGGAACTGAAGCTTTCTTT. It encodes CASSSRGGGTEAFF.

A few counts support this clone. The CDR3 DNA follows: TGCGCCAGCAGCCAACTAGGCTTAAGAGATACGCAGTATTTT. Translation gives CASSQLGLRDTQYF. The rearrangement joins TRBV4-1 to TRBJ2-3; no reliable D call. The CDR3 has 14 residues. Trimming removed 2 bases from V and 5 bases from J, with 11 bases in between. Looked up from germline, CDR1 is MGHRA and CDR2 is YSYEKL.

The chain combines TRBV28 with TRBJ1-1, with unresolved D. Trimming pared 6 bases from V and 3 bases from J, leaving 8 bases between. The CDR3 covers 12 residues. The germline CDR1 and CDR2 sequences are MDHEN and SYDVKM. This CDR3 is CASSEKHTEAFF. The CDR3 nucleotides read TGTGCCAGCAGCGAGAAGCACACTGAAGCTTTCTTT. The variable domain in full, completed from reference TRBV28 and TRBJ1-1, reads DVKVTQSSRYLVKRTGEKVFLECVQDMDHENMFWYRQDPGLGLRLIYFSYDVKMKEKGDIPEGYSVSREKKERFSLILESASTNQTSMYLCASSEKHTEAFFGQGTRLTVV.

The chain carries TRBV7-9 and TRBJ2-1; 8 bases are shared with TRBD2. The CDR3 totals 14 residues. V shed 3 bases, J shed 8 bases, and the junction held 6 bases outside the gene matches. Germline values: CDR1 SEHNR, CDR2 FQNEAQ (reference sequence). Here the CDR3 reads CASSFSGATHEQFF. In nucleotides, the CDR3 is TGTGCCAGCAGCTTTAGCGGGGCGACCCATGAGCAGTTCTTC.

This clone occurred a few times. The chain links TRBV18 to TRBJ2-2; weak D call: TRBD2 (6 bases). Germline V lookup: CDR1 KGHSH, CDR2 LQKENI. The V gene lost 3 bases and the J gene lost 7 bases, with 12 bases spanning the gap. This CDR3 spans 14 amino acids. This chain's CDR3 is CASSPRRGGGELFF. The CDR3 nucleotides are TGTGCCAGCTCACCGAGGCGGGGAGGCGGGGAGCTGTTTTTT.

This rearrangement joins TRBV6-1 to TRBJ2-1; D not resolved. The CDR3 spans 12 residues. The V end lost 6 bases, the J end lost 5 bases, and 8 bases lay between the germline ends. CDR1 MNHNS and CDR2 SASEGT come from the germline V gene. CDR3 residues: CASRGSHNEQFF. CDR3 nucleotides: TGTGCCAGCAGGGGCAGCCACAATGAGCAGTTCTTC.

The V call is TRBV10-3, the J call TRBJ1-3; no clear D gene. The CDR3 sequence is 12 residues long. The V gene lost 10 bases and the J gene lost 2 bases, with 9 bases spanning the gap. Germline V lookup: CDR1 ENHRY, CDR2 SYGVKD. The CDR3 DNA follows: TGTGCCACCCTAAGTACTGGAAACACCATATATTTT. Protein sequence: CATLSTGNTIYF.

The chain links TRBV2 to TRBJ2-3; D gene unclear. Germline loops: CDR1 SNHLY, CDR2 FYNNEI. V shed 5 bases and J shed 0 bases, with 3 bases lying between them. The CDR3 is made up of 12 amino acids. In nucleotides, the CDR3 is TGTGCCAGCAGTAGCAGCACAGATACGCAGTATTTT. It is translated as CASSSSTDTQYF.

The genes are TRBV10-3 and TRBJ2-2, with TRBD2 matching over 8 bases. Trimming took 2 bases from V and 5 from J; bases not matched to a gene: 1. The CDR3 covers 14 residues. Germline V lookup: CDR1 ENHRY, CDR2 SYGVKD. CDR3 in amino acids: CAISERGGTGELFF. The CDR3 bases are TGTGCCATCAGTGAGCGGGGGGGGACCGGGGAGCTGTTTTTT.

The chain couples TRBV25-1 to TRBJ2-5; TRBD2 matches at 13 bases. This CDR3 spans 17 amino acids. Germline CDR1 MGHDK, CDR2 SYGVNS. The ends lost 1 base at V and 2 bases at J; junction bases unmatched: 4. The CDR3 region is CASSESRTSGSQETQYF. DNA of the CDR3: TGTGCCAGCAGTGAATCCCGGACTAGCGGGAGTCAAGAGACCCAGTACTTC.

This clone is medium-sized. In nucleotides, the CDR3 is TGCAGCGCTACGGGAGGGGAGGTGGAGACCCAGTACTTC. It specifies CSATGGEVETQYF. V and J are TRBV29-1 and TRBJ2-5; TRBD2 matches 8 bases. The CDR3 sequence is 13 residues long. Germline trimming cut 7 bases from V and 5 bases from J; bases unmatched to any gene: 9. Per germline, CDR1 SQVTM and CDR2 ANQGSEA.

This clone was seen just once. The chain links TRBV28 to TRBJ1-6, with D possibly TRBD1 on 5 matching bases. The CDR3 sequence is 14 residues long. Germline CDR1 and CDR2: MDHEN and SYDVKM. Deletions cut 3 bases from V and 7 bases from J, with 10 bases between. DNA of the CDR3: TGTGCCAGCAGTTTTTGGGGCAGCAATTCACCCCTCCACTTT. Encoded protein: CASSFWGSNSPLHF.

The V gene is TRBV11-2, the J gene TRBJ2-1; D is uncertain. The V end lost 6 bases, the J end lost 0 bases, and 12 bases lay between the germline ends. The germline V gene encodes CDR1 SGHAT and CDR2 FQNNGV. The CDR3 covers 15 residues. CDR3 sequence (DNA): TGTGCCAGCAGTCTCGTTCGTATCTCCTACAATGAGCAGTTCTTC. Amino acids: CASSLVRISYNEQFF. The full variable domain, completed using reference TRBV11-2 and TRBJ2-1, is EAGVAQSPRYKIIEKRQSVAFWCNPISGHATLYWYQQILGQGPKLLIQFQNNGVVDDSQLPKDRFSAERLKGVDSTLKIQPAKLEDSAVYLCASSLVRISYNEQFFGPGTRLTVL.